Listed below are T cell receptor beta chains from one sample, sequenced in a study of T cell responses to AZD1222 COVID-19 vaccine. Assay: immunoSEQ multiplex PCR; the TCRdb copy retains only in-frame clones and omits some. The sample contains 86,000 or so clones, more than 70% of which appear only once. Sequenced material: peripheral blood, taken 28 days after the second AZD1222 dose. All receptors come from an adult who received the AZD1222 COVID-19 vaccine. Each CDR3 is given with its conserved first and last residue. A D gene is named only where the DNA matches it firmly. Rows may omit the clone size; those that give it use once, few, many or a size class.

v_call,d_call,clone_size,j_call,cdr3_nt,cdr3_aa
TRBV21-1,.,.,TRBJ2-7,TGTGCCAGCAGCAAAGAAGGAAGAGAGCAGTACTTC,CASSKEGREQYF
TRBV5-1,TRBD2,.,TRBJ2-1,TGCGCCAGCAGCAACGGGGGGGCCGGGTCCTACAATGAGCAGTTCTTC,CASSNGGAGSYNEQFF
TRBV6-6,.,.,TRBJ1-4,TGTGCCAGCAGTTTGCTTGGGGCGACTAATGAAAAACTGTTTTTT,CASSLLGATNEKLFF
TRBV4-3,TRBD2,.,TRBJ2-7,TGCGCCAGCAGCCAACGACTAGCGGGAGACCAACAGCAGTACTTC,CASSQRLAGDQQQYF
TRBV19,TRBD1,once,TRBJ1-1,TGTGCCACTACGCAGGGGGCGACTGAAGCTTTCTTT,CATTQGATEAFF
TRBV7-2,.,.,TRBJ2-3,TGTGCCAGCAGCTTAGTGGCAGGCACAGATACGCAGTATTTT,CASSLVAGTDTQYF
TRBV28,TRBD1,.,TRBJ1-5,TGTGCCAGCAGTTTATTTCTGGGACAGGGCAATCAGCCCCAGCATTTT,CASSLFLGQGNQPQHF
TRBV6-6,.,.,TRBJ1-1,TGTGCCAGCAGTCCCCGGGACACTGAAGCTTTCTTT,CASSPRDTEAFF
TRBV7-7,TRBD2,.,TRBJ2-5,TGTGCCAGCAGCATGCTAGCGGGGGGGGGAGAGACCCAGTACTTC,CASSMLAGGGETQYF
TRBV3-1/TRBV3-2,.,.,TRBJ1-4,TGTGCCAGCAGGGCGCCCGGGGGCCCGTCATATGAAAAACTGTTTTTT,CASRAPGGPSYEKLFF
TRBV7-7,.,.,TRBJ2-5,TGTGCCAGCAGCCCCTTAAGGGCGCAAGAGACCCAGTACTTC,CASSPLRAQETQYF
TRBV28,.,.,TRBJ2-1,TGTGCCAGCAGCCTCGGACAGTACAATGAGCAGTTCTTC,CASSLGQYNEQFF
TRBV19,.,.,TRBJ1-1,TGTGCCAGTAGTCCAAAACAAGGTATTATAAACACTGAAGCTTTCTTT,CASSPKQGIINTEAFF
TRBV6-5,.,.,TRBJ1-1,TGTGCCAGCAGTTACTCGAGGACCGCCAACACTGAAGCTTTCTTT,CASSYSRTANTEAFF
TRBV18,.,once,TRBJ2-3,TGTGCCAGCTCACCGTTGAACGGGGGAGGAGATACGCAGTATTTT,CASSPLNGGGDTQYF
TRBV9,TRBD1,once,TRBJ2-1,TGTGCCAGCAGCGCTCGGGACAGGGTAGTCAATGAGCAGTTCTTC,CASSARDRVVNEQFF
TRBV19,TRBD1,.,TRBJ1-5,TGTGCCAGTAGACCCGGGACAGGGGGCAATCAGCCCCAGCATTTT,CASRPGTGGNQPQHF
TRBV4-1,.,.,TRBJ1-2,TGCGCCAGCAGCCAAACAGCCCTTAACTATGGCTACACCTTC,CASSQTALNYGYTF
TRBV28,TRBD1,.,TRBJ2-7,TGTGCCAGCAGCGGCCCTGGGACAGGGGGTTCCTACGAGCAGTACTTC,CASSGPGTGGSYEQYF
TRBV27,TRBD1,.,TRBJ2-7,TGTGCCAGCAGTTCAGGACAGGGTGTAAAATACGAGCAGTACTTC,CASSSGQGVKYEQYF
TRBV28,TRBD2,.,TRBJ2-6,TGTGCCAGCAGCCCCCCCGGGGGGACTGGGGCCAACGTCCTGACTTTC,CASSPPGGTGANVLTF
TRBV6-5,.,.,TRBJ2-1,TGTGCCAGCAGAACTTCCGGGACCACAGGCAATGAGCAGTTCTTC,CASRTSGTTGNEQFF
TRBV29-1,TRBD2,.,TRBJ2-7,TGCAGCGTTGTAAATGGCGGGAGGCCTCCCTACGAGCAGTACTTC,CSVVNGGRPPYEQYF
TRBV19,.,once,TRBJ1-3,TGTGCCGCCCGGGGGTCTGGAAACACCATATATTTT,CAARGSGNTIYF
TRBV19,.,few,TRBJ1-2,TGTGCCAGTAGTATAGATAAAGCGACAGGACGGGGCTATGGCTACACCTTC,CASSIDKATGRGYGYTF
TRBV4-3,.,.,TRBJ2-2,TGCGCCAGCAGCCAAGATCACCGGTTTGGTTCCGGGGAGCTGTTTTTT,CASSQDHRFGSGELFF
TRBV27,TRBD1,.,TRBJ1-2,TGTGCCAGCAGTGGCCACGGACAGGCAGTAGTCTATGGCTACACCTTC,CASSGHGQAVVYGYTF
TRBV7-9,.,.,TRBJ2-7,TGTGCCAGCAGCCCCCAACAGGACACCTACGAGCAGTACTTC,CASSPQQDTYEQYF
TRBV5-1,TRBD1,.,TRBJ1-1,TGCGCCAGCGGTCAACAGGGGTTGAACACTGAAGCTTTCTTT,CASGQQGLNTEAFF
TRBV6-5,TRBD1,once,TRBJ1-5,TGTGCCAGCAGTTACCAAGGGACAGAAAGCAATCAGCCCCAGCATTTT,CASSYQGTESNQPQHF
TRBV6-6,.,.,TRBJ1-1,TGTGCCAGCAGTTACTCGACGGCCAACACTGAAGCTTTCTTT,CASSYSTANTEAFF
TRBV7-2,.,.,TRBJ2-3,TGTGCCAGCAGCTCCCGGGACTCCAGAGATACGCAGTATTTT,CASSSRDSRDTQYF
TRBV24-1,TRBD1,.,TRBJ1-2,TGTGCCACCAGTGGGGACAGCCGCTATGGCTACACCTTC,CATSGDSRYGYTF
TRBV7-2,TRBD1,.,TRBJ1-2,TGTGCCAGCAGCTTGGGACAGCTCTATGGCTACACCTTC,CASSLGQLYGYTF
TRBV10-1,TRBD1,.,TRBJ2-1,TGCGCCAGCAGTCCCGGACAGGGGCTCAATGAGCAGTTCTTC,CASSPGQGLNEQFF
TRBV7-9,.,.,TRBJ1-2,TGTGCCAGCAGCGCCCGGGTCCGGGATGGCTACACCTTC,CASSARVRDGYTF
TRBV7-3,.,.,TRBJ1-2,TGTGCCAGCAGCTTAAACCCCGGGGGGCAAAGTGGCTACACCTTC,CASSLNPGGQSGYTF
TRBV2,TRBD2,.,TRBJ2-1,TGTGCCAGCAGGGGGGCTAGCGGGGGATTAAATGAGCAGTTCTTC,CASRGASGGLNEQFF
TRBV27,.,.,TRBJ1-1,TGTGCCAGCAGTCCCAGGACGGTGAACACTGAAGCTTTCTTT,CASSPRTVNTEAFF
TRBV9,.,few,TRBJ1-2,TGTGCCAGCAGCCCACAGGGCCCCTATGGCTACACCTTC,CASSPQGPYGYTF
TRBV28,TRBD1,.,TRBJ2-7,TGTGCCAGCACGACAGGGGCCTACGAGCAGTACTTC,CASTTGAYEQYF
TRBV19,.,.,TRBJ1-4,TGTGCCAGTAGTACTGGACAGACTAAAAATGAAAAACTGTTTTTT,CASSTGQTKNEKLFF
TRBV28,.,.,TRBJ1-2,TGTGCCAGCAGTTTGACCGAGGGGGGCGTTGGCTATGGCTACACCTTC,CASSLTEGGVGYGYTF
TRBV24-1,TRBD2,.,TRBJ2-7,TGTGCCACCAGTGAAGGACTAGCGGGGACCTACGAGCAGTACTTC,CATSEGLAGTYEQYF
TRBV30,.,.,TRBJ1-3,TGTGCCTGGACCGGTGGCTCTGGAAACACCATATATTTT,CAWTGGSGNTIYF
TRBV19,.,.,TRBJ1-5,TGTGCCAGTAGTCTCGACAGCAGCAATCAGCCCCAGCATTTT,CASSLDSSNQPQHF
TRBV6-2/TRBV6-3,.,.,TRBJ2-5,TGTGCCAGCAGTCCGGGAGAGACCCAGTACTTC,CASSPGETQYF
TRBV2,TRBD1,.,TRBJ2-7,TGTGCCATCCTAGGGACAGCCTACGAGCAGTACTTC,CAILGTAYEQYF
TRBV30,.,.,TRBJ2-6,TGTGCCTGGAGTCTCAGCCGCTCTGGGGCCAACGTCCTGACTTTC,CAWSLSRSGANVLTF
TRBV6-5,.,.,TRBJ2-5,TGTGCCAGCAGCGGGCGGACAGTCCAAGAGACCCAGTACTTC,CASSGRTVQETQYF
TRBV7-2,.,few,TRBJ1-1,TGTGCCAGCAGCTTTTACAGGGCTCAGGCTGAAGCTTTCTTT,CASSFYRAQAEAFF
TRBV28,TRBD1,.,TRBJ1-2,TGTGCCAGCAGTGCACAGGGGGGGGGATATGGCTACACCTTC,CASSAQGGGYGYTF
TRBV24-1,.,.,TRBJ2-4,TGTGCCACCAGTGAGGCGGGAGCCAAAAACATTCAGTACTTC,CATSEAGAKNIQYF
TRBV6-5,TRBD1,few,TRBJ2-7,TGTGCCAGCAGACGGACAGGGAACTACGAGCAGTACTTC,CASRRTGNYEQYF
TRBV5-3,.,.,TRBJ2-3,TGTGCCAGAAGCCCCGTCGTAGAGACCCTTAGCACAGATACGCAGTATTTT,CARSPVVETLSTDTQYF
TRBV19,.,.,TRBJ2-7,TGTGCCAGTAGTAAAGGGGTGGGTGGATACGAGCAGTACTTC,CASSKGVGGYEQYF
TRBV9,TRBD2,.,TRBJ2-1,TGTGCCAGCAGCGTCTCTCCCCTAGCGGGAGCCTACAATGAGCAGTTCTTC,CASSVSPLAGAYNEQFF